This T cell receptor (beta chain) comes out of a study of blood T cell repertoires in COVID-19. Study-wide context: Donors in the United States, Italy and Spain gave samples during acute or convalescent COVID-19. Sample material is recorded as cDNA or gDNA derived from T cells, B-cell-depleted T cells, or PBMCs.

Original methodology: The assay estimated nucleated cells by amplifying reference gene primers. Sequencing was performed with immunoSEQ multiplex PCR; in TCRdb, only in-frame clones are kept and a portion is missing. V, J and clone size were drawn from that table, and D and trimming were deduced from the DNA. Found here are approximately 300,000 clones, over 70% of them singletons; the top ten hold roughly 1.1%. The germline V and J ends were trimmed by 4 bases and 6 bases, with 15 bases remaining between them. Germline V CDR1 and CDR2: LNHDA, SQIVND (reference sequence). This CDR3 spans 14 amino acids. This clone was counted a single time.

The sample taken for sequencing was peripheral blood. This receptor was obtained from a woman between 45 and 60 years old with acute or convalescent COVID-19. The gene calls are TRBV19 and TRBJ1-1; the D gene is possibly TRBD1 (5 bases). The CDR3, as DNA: TGTGCCAGTAGTACGGACCAGGGTTTAGCTGAAGCTTTCTTT. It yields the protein CASSTDQGLAEAFF.